The next 20 T cell receptor beta chains were all read from a single sample in a study of neurological immune-mediated disorders. TCRdb ran MiXCR on the 5' RACE reads and lists one entry per CDR3 protein. Of about 33,000 distinct CDR3 sequences listed, 1.5% were seen once; the top ten hold 7.5% to 10%. Sequenced input: PBMCs. The receptors come from a woman aged 25 to 45 with multiple sclerosis.

This clonotype came up many times. This chain uses TRBV7-2 with TRBJ2-6; a possible D gene is TRBD1 (6 bases). From germline, CDR1 is SGHTA and CDR2 FQGNSA. Trimming took 3 bases from V and 1 from J, leaving 19 bases between them. The CDR3 length is 19 residues. The chain's CDR3 is CASSLYFWTDYSGANVLTF. The CDR3 bases are TGTGCCAGCAGCTTGTACTTCTGGACAGACTATTCTGGGGCCAACGTCCTGACTTTC.

This clonotype was seen repeatedly, ten times or more. This chain joins TRBV6-6 and TRBJ2-2, with D tentatively TRBD2 (5 bases). The germline gives CDR1 MNHNY, CDR2 SVGAGI (reference sequence). Between the trimmed V and J ends, which lost 11 bases and 6 bases, there was a span of 13 bases. The length of the CDR3 is 12 residues. The CDR3 nucleotides are TGTGCCGGCCGCCCCGGGGCCGGGGAGCTGTTTTTT. This gives the protein CAGRPGAGELFF.

This clonotype turned up a few times. One base away lies a much larger clone, so this may be a sequencing read error. The chain is built from TRBV3-1 and TRBJ2-2; TRBD1 is a possible D gene (6 bases). The germline gives CDR1 LGHDT, CDR2 YNNKEL (reference sequence). V was pared by 4 bases and J by 7 bases, with 13 bases between. The CDR3 loop spans 14 amino acids. The CDR3 here is CASSRDTRNGELFF. DNA for the CDR3: TGTGCCAGCAGCCGGGACACACGCAACGGGGAGCTGTTTTTT.

In this sample, this clonotype turned up many times. This chain joins TRBV12-3 or TRBV12-4 and TRBJ1-1, with no clear D. The V end lost 6 bases, the J end lost 0 bases, and 11 bases lay between the germline ends. The CDR3 covers 14 residues. CDR3 amino acids: CASSPQLMNTEAFF. CDR3 sequence (DNA): TGTGCCAGCAGCCCGCAGCTAATGAACACTGAAGCTTTCTTT.

This clonotype showed up many times. The CDR3 coding sequence is TGCGCCAGCAGCTTGAATGGACTCACAGATACGCAGTATTTT. Translation gives CASSLNGLTDTQYF. The rearrangement joins TRBV5-1 to TRBJ2-3, with D tentatively TRBD2 (5 bases). CDR1 and CDR2 (germline): SGHRS, YFSETQ. The CDR3 has 14 amino acids. The V gene lost 1 base and the J gene lost 2 bases, with 8 bases spanning the gap.

This clonotype has at least ten counts. The CDR3 spells CASSQGPYEQYF. The CDR3 nucleotides read TGTGCCAGCAGTCAGGGACCCTACGAGCAGTACTTC. The chain links TRBV12-3 or TRBV12-4 to TRBJ2-7; D might be TRBD1 or TRBD2, each matching 5 bases. The CDR3 extends over 12 amino acids. V shed 5 bases and J shed 2 bases, with 7 bases lying between them.

This clonotype showed up many times. This chain links TRBV7-9 with TRBJ1-1; 7 positions agree with TRBD1. Germline lookup yields CDR1 SEHNR and CDR2 FQNEAQ (reference sequence). The CDR3 length is 13 residues. V lost 3 bases and J lost 6; bases outside the gene matches: 4. The CDR3 loop reads CASSLTGKAEAFF. The DNA for the CDR3 is TGTGCCAGCAGCTTGACAGGGAAGGCTGAAGCTTTCTTT.

This clonotype was seen repeatedly, ten times or more. The chain employs TRBV6-5 and TRBJ1-6; no definite D call. Germline V gene lookup returns CDR1 MNHEY and CDR2 SVGAGI. The CDR3 sequence is 13 residues long. Deletions cut 0 bases from V and 10 bases from J, with 7 bases between. The CDR3 here is CASSYSGKSPLHF. The CDR3 DNA follows: TGTGCCAGCAGTTACTCCGGCAAATCACCCCTCCACTTT.

This clonotype was counted ten times or more. The chain joins TRBV4-3 to TRBJ2-7, with 7 bases aligning to TRBD1. This CDR3 comprises 15 residues. V shed 4 bases and J 0 bases; nucleotides not matched to a gene: 6. In germline, CDR1 is LGHNA, CDR2 YSLEER. The CDR3 sequence is CASSRGRDSSYEQYF. The CDR3 DNA reads TGCGCCAGCAGCCGAGGACGGGACAGCTCCTACGAGCAGTACTTC.

This clonotype was seen at least ten times. The chain carries TRBV5-1 and TRBJ2-3; 9 bases align to TRBD2. Trimming cost V 5 bases and J 5 bases; bases outside gene matches: 6. The CDR3 spans 14 residues. Germline lookup yields CDR1 SGHRS and CDR2 YFSETQ. CDR3 bases: TGCGCCAGCAGTCGCGGGGGGGCCAGAGATACGCAGTATTTT. Encoded protein: CASSRGGARDTQYF.

This clonotype was found many times. The chain couples TRBV9 to TRBJ2-1, with D tentatively TRBD1 or TRBD2 (5 bases each). V lost 0 bases and J 0 bases, leaving 13 bases between the germline ends. Germline-derived CDR1 and CDR2 are SGDLS and YYNGEE. The CDR3 totals 17 residues. The chain's CDR3 is CASSVDRGPSSYNEQFF. In DNA form, the CDR3 reads TGTGCCAGCAGCGTAGATCGGGGCCCGAGCTCCTACAATGAGCAGTTCTTC.

This clonotype was seen repeatedly, ten times or more. The chain carries TRBV7-2 and TRBJ1-5, with a weak D call TRBD1 (6 bases). Germline V gene sequence: CDR1 SGHTA, CDR2 FQGNSA. V lost 5 bases and J 0 bases, leaving 14 bases between the germline ends. This CDR3 has 16 residues. This CDR3 reads CASSPEGGYSNQPQHF. CDR3 nucleotide sequence: TGTGCCAGCAGCCCCGAGGGGGGGTATAGCAATCAGCCCCAGCATTTT.

This clonotype was picked up many times. V is TRBV20-1 and J is TRBJ2-5, with D perhaps matching TRBD2 (7 bases). The CDR3 extends over 13 amino acids. The V gene's germline CDR1 is DFQATT and CDR2 SNEGSKA (reference sequence). The DNA of the CDR3 is TGCAGCTCCGCGGCGGGGGCCGGGGAGACCCAGTACTTC. This codes for CSSAAGAGETQYF.

This clonotype was detected many times. The chain joins TRBV6-2 or TRBV6-3 to TRBJ2-1; D possibly corresponds to TRBD1 (6 bases). The V gene's germline CDR1 is MNHEY and CDR2 SVGEGT. V was clipped by 6 bases and J by 6 bases, with 9 bases between them. CDR3 length: 12 residues. The CDR3 region has the DNA TGTGCCAGCAGACAGGGTTTCAATGAGCAGTTCTTC. Translated, it gives CASRQGFNEQFF.

In its sample, this clonotype was seen many times. The J gene is TRBJ1-2, the V gene TRBV5-1, with TRBD1 matching over 7 bases. V trimming: 6 bases; J trimming: 2 bases; junction bases outside the gene matches: 7. Per germline, CDR1 SGHRS and CDR2 YFSETQ. The CDR3 length is 14 residues. Here the CDR3 reads CASNIAGGNYGYTF. The CDR3 DNA reads as TGCGCCAGCAACATAGCAGGGGGAAACTATGGCTACACCTTC.

This clonotype was seen repeatedly, ten times or more. The chain carries TRBV5-6 and TRBJ2-1, with TRBD2 matching 8 bases. The CDR3 contains 14 residues. The V segment lost 3 bases and the J segment 5 bases; nucleotides outside the gene matches: 4. The germline gives CDR1 SGHDT, CDR2 YYEEEE. CDR3 in amino acids: CASSYGTRHNEQFF. The CDR3 nucleotides read TGTGCCAGCAGCTACGGGACTAGACACAATGAGCAGTTCTTC. Complete variable domain (other parts from reference TRBV5-6 and TRBJ2-1): DAGVTQSPTHLIKTRGQQVTLRCSPKSGHDTVSWYQQALGQGPQFIFQYYEEEERQRGNFPDRFSGHQFPNYSSELNVNALLLGDSALYLCASSYGTRHNEQFFGPGTRLTVL.

This clonotype has a count of ten or more. The chain recombines TRBV20-1 with TRBJ2-5; 12 bases are shared with TRBD1. CDR3 length: 13 amino acids. The V gene's germline CDR1 is DFQATT and CDR2 SNEGSKA (reference sequence). The CDR3 coding sequence is TGCAGGGCCGGGACAGGGGGCTCAGAGACCCAGTACTTC. It encodes CRAGTGGSETQYF.

This clonotype was observed at least ten times. The chain couples TRBV5-1 to TRBJ1-1; possible D gene TRBD1, 5 bases. V lost 4 bases, J lost 3 bases, and 10 bases lay in between. This CDR3 is built from 13 residues. Germline CDR1 and CDR2: SGHRS and YFSETQ. The CDR3 region is CASSPPTDTEAFF. The CDR3 coding sequence is TGCGCCAGCAGCCCCCCGACAGACACTGAAGCTTTCTTT.

This clonotype was detected ten times or more. The chain is built from TRBV7-8 and TRBJ1-1; 11 bases map to TRBD1. The CDR3 is 15 amino acids. V trimming: 5 bases; J trimming: 8 bases; junction bases outside the gene matches: 10. CDR1 is SGHVS and CDR2 is FQNEAQ in the germline V gene. CDR3 loop: CASSLSDRGRLEAFF. In DNA, the CDR3 is TGTGCCAGCAGCCTCTCGGACAGGGGGCGGTTGGAAGCTTTCTTT.

This clonotype was seen many times. This sequence joins TRBV29-1 and TRBJ1-2; TRBD1 is a possible D gene (5 bases). CDR3 length: 14 residues. The V end lost 4 bases, the J end lost 0 bases, and 12 bases lay between the germline ends. CDR1 and CDR2 (germline): SQVTM, ANQGSEA. The CDR3 loop is CSVARDGTNYGYTF. The CDR3 DNA sequence: TGCAGCGTTGCCCGGGACGGTACTAACTATGGCTACACCTTC.